A selection of T cell receptor beta chains follows, all from one sample in a study of shared clonotypes between healthy human individuals. Some clones are missing from TCRdb's copy, which holds only in-frame ones; the method was immunoSEQ multiplex PCR. The table shows about 2.4 million clones, with 93% occurring only once. Sequenced: naive CD4+ T cells from PBMCs. These receptors came from a man aged 18 to 35 in good health. Some clones in this sample may be carry-over from other donors' samples. Both conserved end residues are part of each CDR3. Each record gives: clone size, D gene, J gene, CDR3 length, V gene, CDR3 protein, CDR3 DNA. D genes are given only for firm matches. For some rows the clone size is stated as once, few or many, or as a class when expanded; others skip it.

.,TRBD1,TRBJ2-7,15,TRBV19,CASSSRDRVPYEQYF,TGTGCCAGTAGCAGCCGGGACAGGGTTCCCTACGAGCAGTACTTC
.,TRBD1,TRBJ2-5,14,TRBV11-1,CASSSPRGRETQYF,TGTGCCAGCAGCTCCCCCAGGGGGCGTGAGACCCAGTACTTC
.,.,TRBJ2-2,12,TRBV6-6,CASNWGDGELFF,TGTGCCAGCAACTGGGGGGACGGGGAGCTGTTTTTT
.,.,TRBJ2-5,18,TRBV4-1,CASSQTGLRRSDQETQYF,TGCGCCAGCAGCCAAACCGGCCTCCGGAGGTCGGACCAAGAGACCCAGTACTTC
once,.,TRBJ2-1,12,TRBV29-1,CSVGKTDNEQFF,TGCAGCGTAGGTAAGACGGACAATGAGCAGTTCTTC
.,TRBD1,TRBJ1-1,13,TRBV2,CASSPDRVTEAFF,TGTGCCAGCAGCCCTGACAGGGTCACTGAAGCTTTCTTT
.,TRBD1,TRBJ2-1,13,TRBV6-1,CASMSTGIHEQFF,TGTGCCAGCATGTCGACAGGGATCCATGAGCAGTTCTTC
.,.,TRBJ2-2,14,TRBV29-1,CSGTTMANTGELFF,TGCAGCGGAACGACTATGGCGAACACCGGGGAGCTGTTTTTT
.,TRBD2,TRBJ2-7,18,TRBV5-1,CASSLAGTGLAGSGEQYF,TGCGCCAGCAGCTTGGCCGGGACAGGACTAGCGGGCTCTGGCGAGCAGTACTTC
once,.,TRBJ2-7,12,TRBV6-1,CASRLQGYEQYF,TGTGCCAGCAGACTCCAGGGCTACGAGCAGTACTTC
.,TRBD2,TRBJ2-1,14,TRBV19,CASKTSGRFNEQFF,TGTGCCAGCAAGACTAGCGGGCGGTTCAATGAGCAGTTCTTC
.,TRBD1,TRBJ1-1,13,TRBV28,CASSRPGQGEVFF,TGTGCCAGCAGTCGTCCAGGACAGGGCGAAGTTTTCTTT
.,.,TRBJ2-2,15,TRBV7-9,CASSLTTSTGGELFF,TGTGCCAGCAGCTTAACGACCTCTACGGGTGGGGAGCTGTTTTTT
.,.,TRBJ2-1,15,TRBV6-5,CASSYGGGTYNEQFF,TGTGCCAGCAGTTACGGCGGCGGGACTTACAATGAGCAGTTCTTC
.,.,TRBJ2-7,16,TRBV4-1,CASSREYGGGYYEQYF,TGCGCCAGCAGCCGGGAGTACGGGGGAGGCTATTACGAGCAGTACTTC
.,.,TRBJ2-3,15,TRBV19,CASSILYTSTDTQYF,TGTGCCAGTAGTATCCTCTATACTAGCACAGATACGCAGTATTTT
.,TRBD1,TRBJ2-4,13,TRBV27,CASRGQARGIQYF,TGTGCCAGCAGAGGACAGGCCCGGGGCATTCAGTACTTC
.,.,TRBJ2-7,15,TRBV28,CAIDGRTVASYEQYF,TGTGCCATCGACGGACGGACAGTAGCCTCCTACGAGCAGTACTTC
.,.,TRBJ2-1,13,TRBV6-6,CASCLASINEQFF,TGTGCCAGCTGTTTAGCGTCCATCAATGAGCAGTTCTTC
once,TRBD2,TRBJ2-3,14,TRBV7-9,CASSLGLAGGQWDF,TGTGCCAGCAGCTTAGGTCTAGCGGGAGGGCAATGGGATTTT
.,TRBD2,TRBJ2-7,14,TRBV7-3,CASSLAGGGYEQYF,TGTGCCAGCAGCTTAGCGGGAGGAGGGTACGAGCAGTACTTC
.,.,TRBJ2-1,16,TRBV6-6,CASSRSLGGSYNEQFF,TGTGCCAGCAGTCGATCTCTAGGGGGCTCCTACAATGAGCAGTTCTTC
.,TRBD2,TRBJ2-4,14,TRBV9,CASSVLADRNIQYF,TGTGCCAGCAGCGTGCTAGCGGATAGGAACATTCAGTACTTC
.,TRBD2,TRBJ2-2,16,TRBV15,CATSGVGTSGSGELFF,TGTGCCACCAGCGGGGTGGGGACTAGCGGGAGCGGGGAGCTGTTTTTT
.,TRBD1,TRBJ1-2,13,TRBV5-1,CASTLDGQGGYTF,TGCGCCAGCACCCTGGATGGACAGGGTGGCTACACCTTC
.,TRBD1,TRBJ2-2,17,TRBV7-6,CASSLASAGGNTGELFF,TGTGCCAGCAGCTTAGCGTCGGCAGGGGGCAACACCGGGGAGCTGTTTTTT